This record looks at one TCR beta chain sequence and its context. Healthy Russian Caucasian donors spanned ages about 6 to 100 years. Isolation recovered at least 6.5 million PBMCs from every sample. Germline V gene sequence: CDR1 LGHDT, CDR2 YNNKEL (reference sequence). The CDR3 spans 16 residues. Trimming pared 2 bases from V and 1 base from J, leaving 12 bases between. The data stem from a study of blood T cells in healthy people across ages. A second PCR of roughly 7 to 11 cycles used a sample-barcoded 5' primer and a J-beta primer mix. In TCRdb, the 5' RACE reads were re-called with MiXCR into one record per CDR3 protein. The table lists 800,000 to 900,000 distinct CDR3 sequences, approximately 59% of them singletons.

The V and J genes are TRBV3-1 and TRBJ2-4; tentatively, D is TRBD2 (5 bases). Sequencing used blood. The TCR was taken from a man aged 25-40 years in good health. The CDR3 reads CASSQPNREAKNIQYF. Here the CDR3 DNA reads TGTGCCAGCAGCCAACCCAATAGGGAGGCCAAAAACATTCAGTACTTC.